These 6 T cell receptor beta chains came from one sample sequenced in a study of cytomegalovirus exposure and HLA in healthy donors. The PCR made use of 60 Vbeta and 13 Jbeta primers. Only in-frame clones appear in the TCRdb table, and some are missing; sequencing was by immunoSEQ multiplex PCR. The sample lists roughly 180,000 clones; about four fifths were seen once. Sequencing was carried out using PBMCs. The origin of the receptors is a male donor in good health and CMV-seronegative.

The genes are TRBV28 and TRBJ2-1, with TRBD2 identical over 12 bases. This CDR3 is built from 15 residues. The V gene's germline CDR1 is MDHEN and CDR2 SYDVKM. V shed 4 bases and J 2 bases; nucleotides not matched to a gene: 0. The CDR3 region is CASSSSGRAYNEQFF. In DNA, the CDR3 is TGTGCCAGCAGTTCTAGCGGGAGGGCCTACAATGAGCAGTTCTTC.

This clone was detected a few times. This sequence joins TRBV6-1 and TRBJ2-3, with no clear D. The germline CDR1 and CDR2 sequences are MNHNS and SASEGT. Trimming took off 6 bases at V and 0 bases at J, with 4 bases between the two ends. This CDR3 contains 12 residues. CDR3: CASSPSTDTQYF. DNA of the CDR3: TGTGCCAGCAGCCCTAGCACAGATACGCAGTATTTT.

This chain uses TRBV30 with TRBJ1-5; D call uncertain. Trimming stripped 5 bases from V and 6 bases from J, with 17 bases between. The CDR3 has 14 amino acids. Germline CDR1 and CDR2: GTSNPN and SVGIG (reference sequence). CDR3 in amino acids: CAWAGRGSGQPQHF. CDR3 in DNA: TGTGCCTGGGCTGGACGCGGGTCAGGTCAGCCCCAGCATTTT.

CDR3 loop: CASSAGTVIETQYF. In DNA, the CDR3 is TGTGCCAGCAGTGCCGGGACAGTCATCGAAACCCAGTACTTC. The chain employs TRBV25-1 and TRBJ2-5, with 7 bases identical to TRBD1. The CDR3 consists of 14 residues. The germline CDR1 and CDR2 sequences are MGHDK and SYGVNS. V lost 4 bases to trimming and J lost 8 bases; unmatched junction nucleotides: 10.

The CDR3 coding sequence is TGTGCCTGGAGGGACAGGGGTTATGGAAACACCATATATTTT. Protein sequence: CAWRDRGYGNTIYF. J is TRBJ1-3 and V is TRBV30; 9 nucleotides line up with TRBD1. Losses at the gene ends were 3 bases for V and 3 bases for J; bases not matched to a gene: 3. The CDR3 is made up of 14 amino acids. Germline CDR1 GTSNPN, CDR2 SVGIG (reference sequence).

This CDR3 is CASSYSISNQPQHF. CDR3 coding DNA: TGTGCCAGCAGTTACAGTATTAGCAATCAGCCCCAGCATTTT. V usage is TRBV2 and J usage is TRBJ1-5; D gene unclear. The CDR3 runs to 14 residues. V shed 5 bases and J shed 0 bases, with 8 bases lying between them. Germline lookup yields CDR1 SNHLY and CDR2 FYNNEI.